This T cell receptor (beta chain) was retrieved from a study of blood T cell repertoires in COVID-19. Study summary: Acute and convalescent COVID-19 specimens originated in the United States, Italy and Spain.

V was cut by 6 bases and J by 8 bases, with 16 bases left in between. The CDR3 has 13 amino acids. Germline V lookup: CDR1 MNHEY, CDR2 SMNVEV (reference sequence). Original analysis: Reference gene primer amplification in the assay estimated nucleated cell counts. The assay was immunoSEQ multiplex PCR, and TCRdb's table has in-frame clones only and misses some. Clone size and the V and J calls come from that table; the DNA yielded D and trimming. The table records 18,000 or so clones, approximately 85% of them present only once. The J gene is TRBJ1-2, the V gene TRBV27; D is ambiguous. Specimen: peripheral blood. The sequence was collected from a man aged 35-49 years with active or convalescent COVID-19. The CDR3 DNA reads TGTGCCAGCAGCGACCCGGGGTATCGGGGCTACACCTTC. Protein: CASSDPGYRGYTF.